Following are 24 T cell receptor beta chains from one sample sequenced in a study of blood T cell repertoires in COVID-19 (dated by TCRdb to 2019 to 2021). Preparation of the library involved the immunoSEQ multiplex PCR assay. The table was pulled from immuneACCESS by TCRdb, which kept in-frame rearrangements only. Such tables lose some clones; where checked, under half of the loss comes from unresolved V genes, and the rest has no known cause. For this sample there are approximately 20,000 clones; roughly 85% appear just once. Around a third of the sample goes to the ten largest clones. Sequencing input: peripheral blood. Receptor source: a human donor with active COVID-19. The donor label of this sample is uncertain.

For the CDR3, the DNA is TGTGCCAGTAGTGATACACAGGGGTTGGAGACCCAGTACTTC. Translation: CASSDTQGLETQYF. The chain uses TRBV19 and TRBJ2-5; TRBD1 matches at 7 bases. The V and J ends lost 5 bases and 5 bases, in that order; junction bases with no gene match: 8. Germline V gene lookup returns CDR1 LNHDA and CDR2 SQIVND (reference sequence). CDR3 length: 14 amino acids.

The rearrangement joins TRBV5-4 to TRBJ2-3, with 7 nucleotides matching TRBD2. The CDR3 has 14 amino acids. Per germline, CDR1 SGHNT and CDR2 YYREEE (reference sequence). V was clipped by 4 bases and J by 4 bases; unmatched bases: 6. CDR3 DNA sequence: TGTGCCAGCAGCCGCGGACTAGAAGCAGATACGCAGTATTTT. As protein: CASSRGLEADTQYF. Looking up the rest from reference TRBV5-4 and TRBJ2-3 gives the full variable domain: ETGVTQSPTHLIKTRGQQVTLRCSSQSGHNTVSWYQQALGQGPQFIFQYYREEENGRGNFPPRFSGLQFPNYSSELNVNALELDDSALYLCASSRGLEADTQYFGPGTRLTVL.

The rearrangement links TRBV6-5 to TRBJ2-5; TRBD2 agrees at 8 bases. There are 12 residues in the CDR3. Germline-derived CDR1 and CDR2 are MNHEY and SVGAGI. The CDR3 loop is CVTSGGWETQYF. CDR3 DNA: TGTGTTACCAGCGGGGGTTGGGAGACCCAGTACTTC.

V gene TRBV24-1 combines with J gene TRBJ2-3, with D maybe TRBD1 (6 bases). The V end was cut by 4 bases, the J end by 3 bases, with 7 bases between. The CDR3 covers 13 residues. Germline V gives CDR1 KGHDR, CDR2 SFDVKD. The CDR3 nucleotides are TGTGCCACCAGTGAGAGGGGGACAGATACGCAGTATTTT. Its protein product is CATSERGTDTQYF.

The V gene is TRBV12-3 or TRBV12-4, the J gene TRBJ1-2, with D maybe TRBD1 (6 bases). The V gene lost 1 base and the J gene lost 8 bases, with 11 bases spanning the gap. This CDR3 region has 13 residues. In DNA form, the CDR3 reads TGTGCCAGCAGTTTAGGGGCAGGGGCGGGCTACACCTTC. This sequence encodes CASSLGAGAGYTF.

The chain has TRBV15 and TRBJ2-3; maybe TRBD1 (5 bases). Trimming shortened V by 0 bases and J by 4 bases, and 8 bases separated the two germline ends. The CDR3 sequence is 14 residues long. CDR1 is LNHNV and CDR2 is YYDKDF in the germline V gene (reference sequence). The CDR3 DNA sequence: TGTGCCACCAGCAGAGATTCAGGGCCAGATACGCAGTATTTT. Translated: CATSRDSGPDTQYF.

This clone was counted only a few times. The genes are TRBV5-1 and TRBJ1-1, with TRBD1 as a possible D gene (5 bases). V was pared by 1 base and J by 0 bases, with 13 bases between. In germline, CDR1 is SGHRS, CDR2 YFSETQ. CDR3 length: 16 amino acids. CDR3 DNA: TGCGCCAGCAGCTTGAGTCAGGGTGGGGTGAACACTGAAGCTTTCTTT. Translation: CASSLSQGGVNTEAFF.

The rearrangement links TRBV12-3 or TRBV12-4 to TRBJ2-1; 9 nucleotides align to TRBD1. V was clipped by 8 bases and J by 8 bases; unmatched bases: 7. This CDR3 has 13 residues. CDR3 DNA sequence: TGTGCCAGCGGGACAGGGACGGGGGATGAGCAGTTCTTC. Translated: CASGTGTGDEQFF.

Only a few counts were recorded for this clone. CDR3 coding DNA: TGTGCCAGCAGCTTGCTCTGGACAGGGTCGGGTTCACCCCTCCACTTT. Translating it yields CASSLLWTGSGSPLHF. The chain employs TRBV5-6 and TRBJ1-6; 8 nucleotides align to TRBD1. Looked up from germline, CDR1 is SGHDT and CDR2 is YYEEEE. V dropped 1 base and J dropped 9; count of bases not matched to a gene: 9. This CDR3 comprises 16 residues.

The chain has TRBV11-2 and TRBJ1-1; D is possibly TRBD1 (5 bases). The CDR3 is 13 amino acids. The germline gives CDR1 SGHAT, CDR2 FQNNGV. V lost 3 bases, J lost 7 bases, and 12 bases lay in between. The DNA of the CDR3 is TGTGCCAGCAGCTTTTGGGGCGGTTATGAAGCTTTCTTT. This sequence encodes CASSFWGGYEAFF.

The rearrangement joins TRBV19 to TRBJ2-3; 8 bases line up with TRBD1. The CDR3 is 15 amino acids. CDR1 and CDR2 from the germline V gene are LNHDA and SQIVND (reference sequence). V was pared by 7 bases and J by 1 base, with 7 bases of the junction left unmatched. Here the CDR3 reads CASTLGQGRTDTQYF. The CDR3, as DNA: TGTGCCAGTACCCTCGGACAGGGCCGCACAGATACGCAGTATTTT.

The gene calls are TRBV4-1 and TRBJ1-4; no clear D gene. CDR3 length: 16 residues. CDR1 and CDR2 from the germline V gene are MGHRA and YSYEKL. V was clipped by 4 bases and J by 0 bases, with 12 bases between them. Here the CDR3 reads CASSRAPPTTNEKLFF. DNA for the CDR3: TGCGCCAGCAGCCGGGCCCCTCCCACAACTAATGAAAAACTGTTTTTT.

The chain has TRBV6-1 and TRBJ2-3; D might be TRBD1 (6 bases). The germline V gene has CDR1 MNHNS and CDR2 SASEGT. The V end lost 2 bases, the J end lost 2 bases, and 17 bases lay between the germline ends. There are 17 residues in the CDR3. The CDR3 nucleotides read TGTGCCAGCAGTGAAAGTCGGGTAACAGGGACCACAGATACGCAGTATTTT. This translates into CASSESRVTGTTDTQYF.

The count of this clone is one. This sequence joins TRBV24-1 and TRBJ2-2; D remains unclear. Germline V gene sequence: CDR1 KGHDR, CDR2 SFDVKD. V was pared by 3 bases and J by 4 bases, with 5 bases between. This CDR3 region has 13 residues. This CDR3 reads CATSDPFTGELFF. The CDR3 DNA reads TGTGCCACCAGTGATCCCTTCACCGGGGAGCTGTTTTTT.

There are a few counts of this clone. This chain links TRBV5-3 with TRBJ1-6, with D unclear. TRBV5-3 is treated as an ORF (open reading frame) with a function not yet certain. Trimming left V 0 bases short and J 9 bases short, with 16 bases between. The CDR3 has 16 residues. CDR3 sequence reads: CARSLDGSPRRSPLHF. The CDR3, as DNA: TGTGCCAGAAGCTTGGATGGCAGCCCTAGGCGTTCACCCCTCCACTTT.

This chain connects TRBV19 to TRBJ1-5, with D perhaps matching TRBD1 (5 bases). The ends were cut back, 5 bases at V and 4 bases at J, with 18 bases in the middle. The CDR3 has 16 residues. The germline V gene has CDR1 LNHDA and CDR2 SQIVND (reference sequence). The CDR3 nucleotides read TGTGCCAGTAGTCCCTCCAGGGTTGAGACTAATCAGCCCCAGCATTTT. Residues: CASSPSRVETNQPQHF.

This chain links TRBV19 with TRBJ2-7, with TRBD1 matching 8 bases. With 4 bases clipped from V and 0 bases from J, the junction kept 5 bases outside the gene matches. Looked up from germline, CDR1 is LNHDA and CDR2 is SQIVND (reference sequence). The CDR3 covers 15 residues. The CDR3 region is CASSTPGQVSYEQYF. In DNA form, the CDR3 reads TGTGCCAGTAGTACTCCGGGACAGGTCTCCTACGAGCAGTACTTC.

Only a few counts were recorded for this clone. The chain combines TRBV19 with TRBJ2-7; a possible D gene is TRBD2 (5 bases). CDR1 LNHDA and CDR2 SQIVND come from the germline V gene (reference sequence). V lost 9 bases to trimming and J lost 2 bases, with 17 bases between them. The CDR3 length is 14 residues. The CDR3 DNA reads as TGTGCCAGCAGTCGGCAGGCGGGCCCCTACGAGCAGTACTTC. This gives the protein CASSRQAGPYEQYF.

This clone was counted a single time. This rearrangement joins TRBV28 to TRBJ2-7; D perhaps matches TRBD2 (5 bases). CDR1 and CDR2 (germline): MDHEN, SYDVKM. Between the trimmed V and J ends, which lost 10 bases and 5 bases, there was a span of 21 bases. The CDR3 runs to 14 residues. CDR3 protein: CAIPDLVGLNEQYF. The CDR3 nucleotides are TGTGCCATCCCGGACCTGGTCGGACTGAACGAGCAGTACTTC.

By share, this clone counts as medium-sized. The chain carries TRBV2 and TRBJ2-7; D not certain. The CDR3 extends over 11 amino acids. V dropped 8 bases and J dropped 6 bases, with 11 bases sitting between them. Germline CDR1 and CDR2: SNHLY and FYNNEI. The CDR3 DNA is TGTGCCAGCGAATACGCCGGCGAGCAGTACTTC. Its protein product is CASEYAGEQYF.

The chain couples TRBV2 to TRBJ1-1; no clear D. The V gene lost 0 bases and the J gene lost 5 bases, with 10 bases spanning the gap. The CDR3 is made up of 14 amino acids. Germline-derived CDR1 and CDR2 are SNHLY and FYNNEI. CDR3 loop: CASSEAEGLTEAFF. CDR3 DNA: TGTGCCAGCAGTGAAGCTGAGGGCCTGACTGAAGCTTTCTTT.

V and J are TRBV28 and TRBJ2-3; D is possibly TRBD1 (5 bases). V was pared by 3 bases and J by 5 bases, with 21 bases between. The CDR3 sequence is 17 residues long. Germline lookup yields CDR1 MDHEN and CDR2 SYDVKM. CDR3 DNA sequence: TGTGCCAGCAGTTTCGCGACAGCCGGTCGTCTCTTAGATACGCAGTATTTT. This sequence encodes CASSFATAGRLLDTQYF.

The CDR3 DNA is TGTGCCAGCAGCCAGTTCATGGGAGGGGGGCAAAAGCAGTTCTTC. Translating it yields CASSQFMGGGQKQFF. V and J are TRBV14 and TRBJ2-1, with D perhaps TRBD2 (7 bases). The CDR3 spans 15 residues. Germline CDR1 is SGHDN and CDR2 is FVKESK. V was trimmed by 3 bases and J by 11 bases, leaving 20 bases between them.

Here the CDR3 reads CARSLPKPRGEKLFF. CDR3 nucleotide sequence: TGTGCCAGAAGCCTACCGAAGCCTAGGGGTGAAAAACTGTTTTTT. The chain uses TRBV5-3 and TRBJ1-4; maybe TRBD1 (5 bases). TRBV5-3 is given ORF status, its function remaining uncertain. Trimming shortened V by 4 bases and J by 7 bases, and 17 bases separated the two germline ends. The CDR3 covers 15 residues.